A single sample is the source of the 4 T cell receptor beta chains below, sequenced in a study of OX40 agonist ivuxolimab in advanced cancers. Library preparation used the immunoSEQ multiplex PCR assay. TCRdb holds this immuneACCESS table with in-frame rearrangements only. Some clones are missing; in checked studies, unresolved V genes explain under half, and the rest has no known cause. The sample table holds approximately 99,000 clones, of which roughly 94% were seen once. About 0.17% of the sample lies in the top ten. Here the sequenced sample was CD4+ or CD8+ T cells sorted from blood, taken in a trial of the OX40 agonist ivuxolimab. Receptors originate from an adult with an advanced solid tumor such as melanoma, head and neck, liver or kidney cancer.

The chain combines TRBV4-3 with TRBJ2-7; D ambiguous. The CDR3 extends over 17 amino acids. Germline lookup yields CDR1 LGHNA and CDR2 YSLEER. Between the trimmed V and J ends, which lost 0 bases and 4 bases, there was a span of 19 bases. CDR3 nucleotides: TGCGCCAGCAGCCAAGATTGGGGAATGAGGAATTCATACGAGCAGTACTTC. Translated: CASSQDWGMRNSYEQYF.

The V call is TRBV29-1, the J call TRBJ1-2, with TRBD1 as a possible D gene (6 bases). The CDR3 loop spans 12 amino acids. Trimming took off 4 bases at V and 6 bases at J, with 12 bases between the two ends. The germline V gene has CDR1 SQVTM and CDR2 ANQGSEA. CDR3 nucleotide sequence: TGCAGCGTTGGGAGGGCAGGGGATGGCTACACCTTC. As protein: CSVGRAGDGYTF.

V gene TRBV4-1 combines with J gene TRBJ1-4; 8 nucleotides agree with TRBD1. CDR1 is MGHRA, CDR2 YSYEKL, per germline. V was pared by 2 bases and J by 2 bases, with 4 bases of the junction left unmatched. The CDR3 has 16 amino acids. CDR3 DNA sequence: TGCGCCAGCAGCCAATCTGACAGGGGTACTAATGAAAAACTGTTTTTT. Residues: CASSQSDRGTNEKLFF.

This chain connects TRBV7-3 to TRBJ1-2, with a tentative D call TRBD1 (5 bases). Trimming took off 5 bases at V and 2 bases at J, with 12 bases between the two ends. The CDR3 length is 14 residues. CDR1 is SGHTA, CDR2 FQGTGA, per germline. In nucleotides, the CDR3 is TGTGCCAGCAGCCCCCGCCGGGGGAACTATGGCTACACCTTC. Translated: CASSPRRGNYGYTF.